The clone carrying this T cell receptor (beta chain) was observed at least ten times. These data are taken from a study of early T cells in non-severe SARS-CoV-2 infection. TCRdb used MiXCR to reprocess the 5' RACE reads, holding one entry per CDR3 protein. The table includes tens of thousands of distinct CDR3 sequences, 12% detected once. Germline-derived CDR1 and CDR2 are DFQATT and SNEGSKA (reference sequence). This CDR3 region has 15 residues. Trimming removed 0 bases from V and 3 bases from J; junction bases left unmatched: 4. This receptor was identified in an adult who was a healthcare worker with PCR-confirmed SARS-CoV-2 infection or an uninfected control (not recorded which). The chain joins TRBV20-1 to TRBJ2-2; 7 nucleotides line up with TRBD2. Sequenced sample: whole blood. CDR3 loop: CSARDWLADTGELFF. In nucleotides, the CDR3 is TGCAGTGCTAGAGATTGGCTAGCGGACACCGGGGAGCTGTTTTTT.